The 5 T cell receptor beta chains given below trace back to one sample, sequenced in a study of shared clonotypes between healthy human individuals (TCRdb year 2020). CD8 naive samples were obtained by positive selection for CCR7 among CD45RO-negative cells, yielding a CD45RA+CCR7+ population from which TemRA cells were excluded. The library came from the immunoSEQ multiplex PCR assay. Held by TCRdb, this immuneACCESS table contains in-frame sequences only and omits some clones. Under half of the omission traces to an unresolved V gene where checked; the cause of the rest is unknown. In this sample the table shows some 2 million clones, around 96% of which occur a single time. The top ten clones comprise roughly 1.2% of the sample. The sequenced sample consisted of naive CD8+ T cells sorted from blood. The cell subset or site label here, explained by the study, means: CD45RA+CCR7+. Receptors were obtained from a young man in good health.

This rearrangement joins TRBV27 to TRBJ2-5; TRBD1 is a possible D gene (6 bases). The CDR3 is made up of 16 amino acids. CDR1 and CDR2 (germline): MNHEY, SMNVEV (reference sequence). V lost 3 bases and J lost 7, with 21 bases in between. The CDR3, as DNA: TGTGCCAGCAGTTTTATGTCGGGACGGACAGTCGGGACCCAGTACTTC. It yields the protein CASSFMSGRTVGTQYF.

This clone was found once. This chain joins TRBV15 and TRBJ1-4, with a tentative D call TRBD1 (5 bases). Trimming removed 0 bases at V and 3 bases at J, with 20 bases between. The germline V gene encodes CDR1 LNHNV and CDR2 YYDKDF (reference sequence). This CDR3 has 19 amino acids. CDR3: CATSRDGWGTKGANEKLFF. CDR3 nucleotides: TGTGCCACCAGCAGAGATGGTTGGGGCACAAAAGGGGCTAATGAAAAACTGTTTTTT.

A word on this clone: Within the sample, other DNA sequences also encode this same CDR3. V gene TRBV5-6 combines with J gene TRBJ2-3; D uncertain. From germline, CDR1 is SGHDT and CDR2 YYEEEE. This CDR3 is 13 amino acids long. V was pared by 0 bases and J by 4 bases, with 6 bases between. The CDR3: CASSLDAADTQYF. CDR3 nucleotides: TGTGCCAGCAGCTTGGATGCGGCAGATACGCAGTATTTT.

V is TRBV2 and J is TRBJ2-5; no clear D. This CDR3 region has 13 residues. Germline CDR1 SNHLY, CDR2 FYNNEI. Between the trimmed V and J ends, which lost 6 bases and 1 base, there was a span of 9 bases. The DNA for the CDR3 is TGTGCCAGCAGAGGAGCGTTCCAAGAGACCCAGTACTTC. This encodes CASRGAFQETQYF.

The chain recombines TRBV13 with TRBJ2-1; TRBD1 matches at 12 bases. Germline lookup yields CDR1 PRHDT and CDR2 FYEKMQ (reference sequence). The CDR3 loop spans 15 amino acids. J was trimmed by 9 bases and V by 5 bases; bases with no gene match: 8. In DNA form, the CDR3 reads TGTGCCAGCAGCCTCCTGGGACAGGGGGCGAGTGAGCAGTTCTTC. Translating it yields CASSLLGQGASEQFF.